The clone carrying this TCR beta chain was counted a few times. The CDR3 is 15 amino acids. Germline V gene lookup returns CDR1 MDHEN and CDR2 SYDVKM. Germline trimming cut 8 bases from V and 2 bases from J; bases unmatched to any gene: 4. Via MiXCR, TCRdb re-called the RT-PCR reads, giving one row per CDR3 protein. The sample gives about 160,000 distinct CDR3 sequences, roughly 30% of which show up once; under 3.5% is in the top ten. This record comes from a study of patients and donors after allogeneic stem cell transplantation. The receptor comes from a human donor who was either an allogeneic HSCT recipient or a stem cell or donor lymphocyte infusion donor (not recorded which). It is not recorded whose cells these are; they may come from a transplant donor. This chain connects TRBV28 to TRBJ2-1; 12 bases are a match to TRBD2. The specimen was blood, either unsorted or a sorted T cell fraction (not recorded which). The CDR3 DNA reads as TGTGCCAGCCAGCTAGCGGGAGGGCCCTACAATGAGCAGTTCTTC. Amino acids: CASQLAGGPYNEQFF. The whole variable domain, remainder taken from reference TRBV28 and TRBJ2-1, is DVKVTQSSRYLVKRTGEKVFLECVQDMDHENMFWYRQDPGLGLRLIYFSYDVKMKEKGDIPEGYSVSREKKERFSLILESASTNQTSMYLCASQLAGGPYNEQFFGPGTRLTVL.